These 13 T cell receptor beta chains were sequenced from one sample in a study of blood T cell repertoires in COVID-19. The table came from immunoSEQ multiplex PCR; TCRdb's copy has only in-frame clones and leaves some out. The repertoire consists of 93,000 or so clones, with around four fifths occurring once and the leading ten covering 12%. The sample comprised peripheral blood. The source of these receptors is a human donor in a cohort sampled during active COVID-19.

The chain's CDR3 is CASSLGGGNYGYTF. For the CDR3, the DNA is TGTGCCAGCAGCTTGGGAGGGGGAAACTATGGCTACACCTTC. V and J are TRBV5-4 and TRBJ1-2, with D maybe TRBD1 (6 bases). The CDR3 is 14 amino acids. V was cut by 0 bases and J by 2 bases, with 8 bases left in between. From germline, CDR1 is SGHNT and CDR2 YYREEE (reference sequence). Using reference TRBV5-4 and TRBJ1-2 for the parts outside the CDR3, the full variable domain is ETGVTQSPTHLIKTRGQQVTLRCSSQSGHNTVSWYQQALGQGPQFIFQYYREEENGRGNFPPRFSGLQFPNYSSELNVNALELDDSALYLCASSLGGGNYGYTFGSGTRLTVV.

This rearrangement joins TRBV7-2 to TRBJ1-2; no clear D gene. CDR1 is SGHTA, CDR2 FQGNSA, per germline. V lost 4 bases, J lost 4 bases, and 10 bases lay in between. This CDR3 comprises 13 residues. The CDR3 region is CASSSRGGYGYTF. The CDR3 DNA is TGTGCCAGCAGCTCGCGGGGTGGCTATGGCTACACCTTC.

This clone was seen a single time. The chain couples TRBV11-2 to TRBJ2-2; D is undetermined. The germline V gene encodes CDR1 SGHAT and CDR2 FQNNGV. The V end was cut by 1 base, the J end by 4 bases, with 10 bases between. The CDR3 is 15 residues long. The CDR3 loop reads CASSLAQTITGELFF. CDR3 bases: TGTGCCAGCAGCTTAGCACAGACAATCACCGGGGAGCTGTTTTTT.

The CDR3 spells CASSQRQALGNTIYF. The DNA of the CDR3 is TGCGCCAGCAGCCAAAGACAGGCTTTGGGAAACACCATATATTTT. The chain has TRBV4-1 and TRBJ1-3; weak D call: TRBD1 (6 bases). V lost 2 bases, J lost 4 bases, and 12 bases lay in between. The CDR3 runs to 15 residues. The V gene's germline CDR1 is MGHRA and CDR2 YSYEKL.

This chain links TRBV2 with TRBJ2-5; 8 bases match TRBD1. Germline-derived CDR1 and CDR2 are SNHLY and FYNNEI. The CDR3 is made up of 14 amino acids. After removal of 6 bases from V and 5 bases from J, the junction contained 8 bases not matched to a gene. CDR3 protein: CASSSDRGFETQYF. The CDR3 DNA sequence: TGTGCCAGCAGCTCCGACAGGGGCTTCGAGACCCAGTACTTC.

This clone has ten or more counts. V gene TRBV7-2 combines with J gene TRBJ2-3; 9 nucleotides match TRBD2. Germline-derived CDR1 and CDR2 are SGHTA and FQGNSA. The CDR3 totals 14 residues. Germline trimming cut 4 bases from V and 9 bases from J; bases unmatched to any gene: 8. Written as DNA, the CDR3 is TGTGCCAGCAGCTCCGAGCGGGGGGCGAAGACGCAGTATTTT. This encodes CASSSERGAKTQYF.

V gene TRBV19 combines with J gene TRBJ1-4; D might be TRBD1 (5 bases). Germline CDR1 is LNHDA and CDR2 is SQIVND (reference sequence). V lost 2 bases, J lost 7 bases, and 11 bases lay in between. The CDR3 has 14 amino acids. CDR3 sequence reads: CASSISGGSEKLFF. CDR3 coding DNA: TGTGCCAGTAGTATATCGGGGGGTAGTGAAAAACTGTTTTTT.

V usage is TRBV7-2 and J usage is TRBJ1-1; a weak D match, TRBD1 (6 bases). Germline assignment: CDR1 SGHTA and CDR2 FQGNSA. V was pared by 3 bases and J by 1 base, with 9 bases between. The CDR3 extends over 14 amino acids. Here the CDR3 DNA reads TGTGCCAGCAGCTTTCAGGGGTCGAACACTGAAGCTTTCTTT. Its translation: CASSFQGSNTEAFF.

This clone was seen just once. V gene TRBV19 combines with J gene TRBJ1-1; 9 bases match TRBD1. V trimming: 5 bases; J trimming: 5 bases; junction bases outside the gene matches: 6. This CDR3 is 14 amino acids long. Germline V gene lookup returns CDR1 LNHDA and CDR2 SQIVND (reference sequence). The CDR3 protein is CASSLGQGRTEAFF. CDR3 coding DNA: TGTGCCAGTAGTCTCGGACAGGGGAGAACTGAAGCTTTCTTT.

This chain uses TRBV9 with TRBJ2-3; TRBD2 aligns across 8 bases. Germline trimming cut 4 bases from V and 1 base from J; bases unmatched to any gene: 2. This CDR3 is 14 amino acids long. CDR1 is SGDLS, CDR2 YYNGEE, per germline. Here the CDR3 reads CASSSGGGTDTQYF. DNA for the CDR3: TGTGCCAGCAGCTCGGGGGGGGGCACAGATACGCAGTATTTT.

This clone was counted a few times. The V and J genes are TRBV15 and TRBJ1-2; 7 nucleotides align to TRBD1. The V segment lost 4 bases and the J segment 7 bases; nucleotides outside the gene matches: 6. Germline assignment: CDR1 LNHNV and CDR2 YYDKDF (reference sequence). The CDR3 contains 13 residues. The CDR3 reads CATSKRTGSGYTF. CDR3 nucleotides: TGTGCCACCAGCAAGAGGACAGGTTCTGGCTACACCTTC.

The rearrangement joins TRBV7-2 to TRBJ1-6; no clear D gene. This CDR3 is built from 14 residues. V shed 3 bases and J shed 8 bases, with 11 bases lying between them. The germline CDR1 and CDR2 sequences are SGHTA and FQGNSA. This CDR3 reads CASSLGRRHSPLHF. CDR3 coding DNA: TGTGCCAGCAGCTTGGGGAGGAGACATTCACCCCTCCACTTT. The variable domain in full, completed from reference TRBV7-2 and TRBJ1-6, reads GAGVSQSPSNKVTEKGKDVELRCDPISGHTALYWYRQSLGQGLEFLIYFQGNSAPDKSGLPSDRFSAERTGGSVSTLTIQRTQQEDSAVYLCASSLGRRHSPLHFGNGTRLTVT.

This chain links TRBV9 with TRBJ1-2; D remains ambiguous. From germline, CDR1 is SGDLS and CDR2 YYNGEE. The CDR3 consists of 12 residues. The V gene lost 5 bases and the J gene lost 8 bases, with 13 bases spanning the gap. The CDR3 is CASRNPGGGYTF. CDR3 coding DNA: TGTGCCAGCAGGAATCCCGGCGGGGGCTACACCTTC.